The source of this T cell receptor (beta chain) is a study of T cells in Graves' hyperthyroidism and ophthalmopathy. The CDR3 regions of TCR beta were amplified from RNA transcripts. TCR CDR3 regions were first amplified by RT-PCR with HTBI primers. TCRdb used MiXCR to reprocess the multiplex PCR reads, holding one entry per CDR3 protein. The sample lists 700,000 or so distinct CDR3 sequences, 16% occurring once. CDR3 size: 14 residues. The germline V and J ends were trimmed by 3 bases and 2 bases, with 9 bases remaining between them. CDR1 is LNHDA, CDR2 SQIVND, per germline (reference sequence). The specimen was blood. This TCR derives from a man aged 18 to 29 with Graves' hyperthyroidism. The chain is built from TRBV19 and TRBJ2-3; weak D call: TRBD2 (6 bases). The CDR3 loop is CASSIAGTTDTQYF. The CDR3 DNA follows: TGTGCCAGTAGTATTGCGGGGACCACAGATACGCAGTATTTT.